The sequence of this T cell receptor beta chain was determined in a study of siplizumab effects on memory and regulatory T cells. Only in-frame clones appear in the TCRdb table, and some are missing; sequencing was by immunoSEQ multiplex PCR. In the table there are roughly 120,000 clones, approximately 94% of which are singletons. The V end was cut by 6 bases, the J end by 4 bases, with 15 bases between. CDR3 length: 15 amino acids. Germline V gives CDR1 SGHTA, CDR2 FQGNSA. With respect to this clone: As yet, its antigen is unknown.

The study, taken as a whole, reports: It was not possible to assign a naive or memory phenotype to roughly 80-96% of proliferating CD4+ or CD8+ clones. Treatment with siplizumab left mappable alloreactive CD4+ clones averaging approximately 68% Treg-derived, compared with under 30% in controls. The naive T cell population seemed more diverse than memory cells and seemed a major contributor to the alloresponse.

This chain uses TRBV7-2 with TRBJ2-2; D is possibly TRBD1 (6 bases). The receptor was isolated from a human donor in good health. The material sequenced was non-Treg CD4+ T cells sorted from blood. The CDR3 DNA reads TGTGCCAGCAGTTTCGACAGGTGGGCCACCGGGGAGCTGTTTTTT. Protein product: CASSFDRWATGELFF.